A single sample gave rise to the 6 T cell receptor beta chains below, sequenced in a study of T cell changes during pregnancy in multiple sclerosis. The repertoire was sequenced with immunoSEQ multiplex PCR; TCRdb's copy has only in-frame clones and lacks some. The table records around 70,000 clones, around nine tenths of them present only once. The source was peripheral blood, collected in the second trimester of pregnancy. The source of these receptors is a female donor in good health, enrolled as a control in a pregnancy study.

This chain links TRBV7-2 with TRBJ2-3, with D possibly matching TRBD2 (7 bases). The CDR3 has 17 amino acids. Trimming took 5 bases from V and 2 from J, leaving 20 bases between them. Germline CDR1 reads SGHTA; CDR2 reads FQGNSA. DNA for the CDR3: TGTGCCAGCAGCCCAAGGGGAGGGGGACTGGCCACAGATACGCAGTATTTT. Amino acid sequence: CASSPRGGGLATDTQYF.

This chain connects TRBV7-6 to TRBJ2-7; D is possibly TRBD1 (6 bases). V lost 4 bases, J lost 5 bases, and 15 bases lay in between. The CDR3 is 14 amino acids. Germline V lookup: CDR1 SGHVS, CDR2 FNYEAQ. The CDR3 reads CASSSQGSRDEQYF. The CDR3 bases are TGTGCCAGCAGCTCACAGGGCTCCCGGGACGAGCAGTACTTC.

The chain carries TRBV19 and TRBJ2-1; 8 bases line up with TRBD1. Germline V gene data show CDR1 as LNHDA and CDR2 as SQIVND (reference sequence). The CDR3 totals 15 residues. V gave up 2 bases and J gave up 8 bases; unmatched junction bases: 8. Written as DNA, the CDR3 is TGTGCCAGTAGTATACAGCAGGGGGCAACGGATGAGCAGTTCTTC. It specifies CASSIQQGATDEQFF.

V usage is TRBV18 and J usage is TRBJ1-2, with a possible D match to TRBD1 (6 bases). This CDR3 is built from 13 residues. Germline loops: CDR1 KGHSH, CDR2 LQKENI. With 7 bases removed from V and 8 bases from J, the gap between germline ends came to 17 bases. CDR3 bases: TGTGCCAGCTTCCCTTCACAGGGAAAAGGCTACACCTTC. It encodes CASFPSQGKGYTF.

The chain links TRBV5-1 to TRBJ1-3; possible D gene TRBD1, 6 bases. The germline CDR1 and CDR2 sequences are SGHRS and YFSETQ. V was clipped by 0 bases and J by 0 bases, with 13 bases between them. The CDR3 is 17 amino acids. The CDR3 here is CASSLEPGVSSGNTIYF. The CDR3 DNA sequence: TGCGCCAGCAGCTTGGAGCCAGGGGTGAGCTCTGGAAACACCATATATTTT.

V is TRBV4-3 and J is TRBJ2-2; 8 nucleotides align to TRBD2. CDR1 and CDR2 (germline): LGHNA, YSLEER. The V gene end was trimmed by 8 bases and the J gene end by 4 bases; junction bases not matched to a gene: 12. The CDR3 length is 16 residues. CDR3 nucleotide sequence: TGCGCCAGCTCCTCGGGTGACGGGGGGGCCACCGGGGAGCTGTTTTTT. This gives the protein CASSSGDGGATGELFF.